This TCR beta chain emerged from a study of cytomegalovirus exposure and HLA in healthy donors. Both 60 Vbeta primers and 13 Jbeta primers went into the PCR. Profiling relied on immunoSEQ multiplex PCR, and the TCRdb table lists in-frame clones only, not all of them. The profile covers 90,000 or so clones, with around three quarters appearing a single time and around 16% taken by the ten largest. Findings and limits, study-wide: Later on, a genetic analysis was performed. It linked a missense variant in DCLRE1C with V- and J-gene trimming of TCR beta. For most TCR beta V segments, an earlier analysis put the productive rate at about 87% or about 30% of the time.

This clone has only a few counts. Its antigen is unknown. Input material: PBMCs. This sequence was found in a woman aged 45-65 years in good health and CMV-seropositive.

The CDR3 region has the DNA TGTGCCAGTAGCGTCGGGCAGGGTATCAACGAGCAGTACTTC. It is translated as CASSVGQGINEQYF. The chain uses TRBV19 and TRBJ2-7; maybe TRBD1 (5 bases). V was clipped by 6 bases and J by 5 bases, with 17 bases between them. Germline lookup yields CDR1 LNHDA and CDR2 SQIVND (reference sequence). The CDR3 covers 14 residues.